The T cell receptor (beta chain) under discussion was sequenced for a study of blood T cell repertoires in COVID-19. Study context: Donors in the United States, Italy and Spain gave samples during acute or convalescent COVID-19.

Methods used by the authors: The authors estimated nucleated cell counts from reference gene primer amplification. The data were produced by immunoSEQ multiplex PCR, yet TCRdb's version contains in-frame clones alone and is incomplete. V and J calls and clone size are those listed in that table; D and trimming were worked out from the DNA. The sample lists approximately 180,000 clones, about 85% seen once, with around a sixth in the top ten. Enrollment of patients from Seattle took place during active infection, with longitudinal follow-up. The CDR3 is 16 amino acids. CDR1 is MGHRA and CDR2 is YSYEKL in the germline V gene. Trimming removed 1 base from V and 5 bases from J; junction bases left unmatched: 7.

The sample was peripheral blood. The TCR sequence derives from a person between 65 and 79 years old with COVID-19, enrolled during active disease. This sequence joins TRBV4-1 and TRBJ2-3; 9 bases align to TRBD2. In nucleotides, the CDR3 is TGCGCCAGCAGCCAAGTTGGAGTAGCGGGAGAAGATACGCAGTATTTT. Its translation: CASSQVGVAGEDTQYF.